Listed below are T cell receptor beta chains from one sample, sequenced in a study of chemoradiotherapy in HPV16-positive cancers. Sequencing was performed with immunoSEQ multiplex PCR; in TCRdb, only in-frame clones are kept and a portion is missing. The data hold more than 15,000 clones, with more than 70% observed a single time. Sampling was done from a patient who underwent chemoradiotherapy. Source of these receptors: a human donor with HPV-associated anogenital cancer. Both conserved end residues are part of each CDR3. Each record gives: V gene, J gene, CDR3 protein.

TRBV18,TRBJ1-2,CASSLTRTHDNYGYTF
TRBV5-1,TRBJ1-6,CASSPTTLGDNSPLHF
TRBV19,TRBJ1-2,CASSIRNRERGYTF
TRBV5-4,TRBJ1-1,CASSPGSLAEAFF
TRBV5-4,TRBJ1-2,CASSLGQANPGNGYTF
TRBV6-5,TRBJ1-3,CASRTGAGNTIYF
TRBV28,TRBJ1-1,CASSLHGWGTEAFF
TRBV5-8,TRBJ1-1,CASRTRGQGEAFF
TRBV29-1,TRBJ2-5,CSVARVTGSETQYF
TRBV4-3,TRBJ2-3,CASSPIRTSGLDTQYF
TRBV7-3,TRBJ2-1,CASSLVGTSGARKSNEQFF
TRBV27,TRBJ2-3,CASSFLGQGAADTQYF
TRBV28,TRBJ1-2,CASSPAGRANYGYTF
TRBV7-8,TRBJ2-2,CASSPRDRAVPGELFF
TRBV2,TRBJ2-1,CASSAGTGSSYNEQFF
TRBV4-2,TRBJ2-3,CASSQDPSEAMGDTQYF
TRBV9,TRBJ2-6,CASSVVGSAGANVLTF
TRBV6-6,TRBJ1-3,CASSDRVSGNTIYF
TRBV5-8,TRBJ2-5,CASSSRTSLAETQYF
TRBV11-2,TRBJ1-3,CASSPPGFAGNSGNTIYF
TRBV28,TRBJ2-7,CASSFGTYEQYF
TRBV29-1,TRBJ1-1,CSVEPAQMGAARNTEAFF
TRBV2,TRBJ2-7,CASNLRDIYEQYF
TRBV10-3,TRBJ2-7,CAISWTNEQYF
TRBV7-8,TRBJ2-6,CASSLPSTGTGANVLTF
TRBV7-6,TRBJ2-2,CASSPTGSGELFF
TRBV10-3,TRBJ2-2,CAIRRGPGELFF
TRBV5-4,TRBJ2-2,CASSGALEIGELFF
TRBV4-2,TRBJ1-4,CASSQPPGGHRGNEKLFF
TRBV6-5,TRBJ1-1,CASTSSRGTEAFF
TRBV9,TRBJ2-1,CASSVAPAGVSYNEQFF
TRBV30,TRBJ1-1,CAWDRGMNTEAFF
TRBV7-9,TRBJ2-1,CASSRNYPGLGEQFF
TRBV19,TRBJ1-6,CASSMGGKVAPLHF
TRBV2,TRBJ2-4,CASIRGQGDIQYF
TRBV5-1,TRBJ2-1,CASRGQTVDNEQFF
TRBV27,TRBJ1-1,CASSFRKNTEAFF
TRBV10-3,TRBJ1-1,CAISPRGSMNTEAFF
TRBV7-9,TRBJ2-6,CAGTSGAGGANVLTF
TRBV18,TRBJ1-6,CASSDRGQHNSPLHF
TRBV19,TRBJ1-2,CASSMGHYGYTF
TRBV5-1,TRBJ1-6,CASSLSIMGTGLVQALHF
TRBV13,TRBJ1-1,CASSSRQGAGVNTEAFF
TRBV5-1,TRBJ1-5,CASSWGTASNQPQHF
TRBV18,TRBJ1-5,CASSTGGRQPQHF
TRBV7-6,TRBJ2-7,CASSIGQRSSYEQYF
TRBV28,TRBJ1-1,CASRYTVEAFF
TRBV11-3,TRBJ2-1,CASSLEGTSGEQFF
TRBV28,TRBJ2-1,CASSLTGTGTLNEQFF
TRBV6-5,TRBJ1-5,CASSYTGGSNQPQHF
TRBV7-8,TRBJ2-3,CASSPVAGFRTDTQYF
TRBV5-1,TRBJ2-1,CASSPGTGDNEQFF